The entry below gives a single TCR beta chain sequence along with its context. Its antigen is not identified. The CDR3 loop spans 13 amino acids. Unmatched junction bases numbered 2, after V lost 7 bases and J lost 0 bases. The germline gives CDR1 SQVTM, CDR2 ANQGSEA. The entry originates in a study of chemoradiotherapy in HPV16-positive cancers. Study results and caveats: HPV-responsive T-cell expansion during chemoradiotherapy was linked to improved recurrence-free survival in HPV16-positive patients. Candidate HPV-specific clones and E7-related TCR motifs grew in tumor during treatment. The functional HPV-specific definition rests on just a couple of HPV16-positive patients.

The protocol was immunoSEQ multiplex PCR, while the TCRdb copy is restricted to in-frame clones and leaves out a portion. The sample has about 9,000 clones, 80% to 90% seen once. Over chemoradiotherapy, repertoires were sampled more than once. This sample comprised tumor tissue, obtained from a patient who underwent chemoradiotherapy. The rearrangement joins TRBV29-1 to TRBJ2-5; the match to TRBD1 covers 10 bases. This clonotype originated in a human donor with HPV-associated anogenital cancer. The DNA of the CDR3 is TGCAGCGCGACAGGGGGCTACCAAGAGACCCAGTACTTC. Amino acids: CSATGGYQETQYF.